The 28 T cell receptor beta chains below were found in one sample sequenced in a study of CXCR4 blockade with PD-1 therapy in pancreatic cancer. Method: immunoSEQ multiplex PCR; TCRdb's copy keeps in-frame clones and lacks some. The table has 900 to 1,300 clones, roughly 40% seen once. The specimen sequenced was tumor tissue. All receptors derive from a human donor with pancreatic ductal adenocarcinoma.

By sample share, this clone is medium-sized. The read comes to an end 1 residue before the CDR3 does, leaving the germline J gene to fill in the end. The J gene is TRBJ1-1, the V gene TRBV10-3, with D unclear. CDR1 and CDR2 (germline): ENHRY, SYGVKD. This CDR3 region has 14 residues. V was shortened by 2 bases and J by 4 bases, with 11 bases between the two germline ends. The covered CDR3 bases are TGTGCCATCAGTGAGGGCAACCCAGGCACTGAAGCTTTC. This codes for CAISEGNPGTEAF. From start to end, the CDR3 is CAISEGNPGTEAFF.

V gene TRBV19 combines with J gene TRBJ1-4; 9 bases map to TRBD1. CDR3 size: 15 residues. In germline, CDR1 is LNHDA, CDR2 SQIVND (reference sequence). The junction had 7 bases not matched to a gene; V was cut back by 5 bases and J by 6 bases. CDR3 residues: CASSPYRGLDEKLFF. The CDR3 coding sequence is TGTGCCAGTAGTCCTTACAGGGGGCTCGATGAAAAACTGTTTTTT. Full variable domain (outside the CDR3, taken from reference TRBV19 and TRBJ1-4): DGGITQSPKYLFRKEGQNVTLSCEQNLNHDAMYWYRQDPGQGLRLIYYSQIVNDFQKGDIAEGYSVSREKKESFPLTVTSAQKNPTAFYLCASSPYRGLDEKLFFGSGTQLSVL.

V gene TRBV29-1 combines with J gene TRBJ2-1; D call uncertain. V dropped 4 bases and J dropped 4 bases, with 8 bases sitting between them. CDR1 SQVTM and CDR2 ANQGSEA come from the germline V gene. The CDR3 is 12 amino acids. CDR3 DNA sequence: TGCAGCGTTGGCCCCACTTACAATGAGCAGTTCTTC. As protein: CSVGPTYNEQFF.

The chain is built from TRBV18 and TRBJ2-2; no definite D call. CDR1 is KGHSH and CDR2 is LQKENI in the germline V gene. V was cut by 4 bases and J by 1 base, with 10 bases left in between. The CDR3 has 15 amino acids. CDR3 nucleotides: TGTGCCAGCTCACTCACAGTAGAGAACACCGGGGAGCTGTTTTTT. Encoded protein: CASSLTVENTGELFF.

A few counts support this clone. The chain couples TRBV6-8 to TRBJ1-2, with D perhaps matching TRBD1 (6 bases). Trimming took 6 bases from V and 4 from J, leaving 15 bases between them. Germline V gene lookup returns CDR1 MNHGY and CDR2 SAAAGT. The CDR3 extends over 14 amino acids. The CDR3 DNA reads as TGTGCCAGCAGCCCCGGGGGACAAGTCTATGGCTACACCTTC. It codes for CASSPGGQVYGYTF.

A few counts support this clone. The chain uses TRBV11-1 and TRBJ1-3; D is unresolved. CDR3 length: 17 amino acids. The germline V and J ends were trimmed by 3 bases and 0 bases, with 15 bases remaining between them. Germline values: CDR1 SGHAT, CDR2 FQDESV (reference sequence). Here the CDR3 DNA reads TGTGCCAGCAGCTTGGCCGGTCCGAGGAGCTCTGGAAACACCATATATTTT. This codes for CASSLAGPRSSGNTIYF.

The V call is TRBV9, the J call TRBJ2-5; D possibly matches TRBD1 or TRBD2 (6 bases each). This CDR3 region has 15 residues. Germline-derived CDR1 and CDR2 are SGDLS and YYNGEE. Trimming left V 6 bases short and J 5 bases short, with 20 bases between. CDR3 coding DNA: TGTGCCAGCACCACCAGTTGGGGGGCTGAGGAGACCCAGTACTTC. Translating gives CASTTSWGAEETQYF.

The rearrangement uses TRBV25-1 and TRBJ2-5; the D gene is possibly TRBD2 (7 bases). With 4 bases removed from V and 2 bases from J, the gap between germline ends came to 11 bases. CDR1 is MGHDK, CDR2 SYGVNS, per germline. This CDR3 contains 14 residues. The CDR3 DNA is TGTGCCAGCAGTGTGGGGGGGCCTCAAGAGACCCAGTACTTC. Protein product: CASSVGGPQETQYF.

The chain recombines TRBV11-3 with TRBJ1-6; D remains ambiguous. The CDR3 loop spans 17 amino acids. Germline values: CDR1 SGHNT, CDR2 YENEEA. Trimming removed 2 bases from V and 4 bases from J, with 15 bases in between. The DNA of the CDR3 is TGTGCCAGCAGCTTAACGCCGGCAGGCGGATATAATTCACCCCTCCACTTT. It encodes CASSLTPAGGYNSPLHF.

V usage is TRBV10-2 and J usage is TRBJ2-1; perhaps TRBD2 as D (7 bases). Per germline, CDR1 WSHSY and CDR2 SAAADI. V was shortened by 2 bases and J by 4 bases, with 24 bases between the two germline ends. The CDR3 covers 19 residues. CDR3 bases: TGCGCCAGCAGTGAGGGGTTTGACTACGGGGGGCAACAATACAATGAGCAGTTCTTC. Translation gives CASSEGFDYGGQQYNEQFF.

The CDR3 DNA reads as TGTGCCAGTAGTCCCAGGGTTGACACTGAAGCTTTCTTT. Amino acid sequence: CASSPRVDTEAFF. The chain has TRBV19 and TRBJ1-1; tentative D call: TRBD1 (5 bases). Trimming left V 5 bases short and J 3 bases short, with 10 bases between. The CDR3 totals 13 residues. Germline V gives CDR1 LNHDA, CDR2 SQIVND (reference sequence).

This clone has only a few counts. This chain links TRBV4-1 with TRBJ2-2, with 7 bases that match TRBD1. The CDR3 extends over 15 amino acids. Germline assignment: CDR1 MGHRA and CDR2 YSYEKL. The V segment lost 3 bases and the J segment 2 bases; nucleotides outside the gene matches: 3. CDR3 DNA: TGCGCCAGCAGCCAGGGACAGATAAACACCGGGGAGCTGTTTTTT. Its protein is CASSQGQINTGELFF.

Of note for this clone: Germline and junction disagree at one end, which may indicate a read error. CDR3 coding DNA: TGTGCCAGCAGCTTAATAGCGGCTGGGACCAACGTCCTGACTTTC. It encodes CASSLIAAGTNVLTF. The chain uses TRBV11-3 and TRBJ2-6; weak D call: TRBD2 (6 bases). Germline CDR1 SGHNT, CDR2 YENEEA. The CDR3 runs to 15 residues.

This clone was seen only once. The rearrangement links TRBV10-2 to TRBJ1-1; D unresolved. V lost 1 base, J lost 3 bases, and 6 bases lay in between. The CDR3 consists of 13 residues. The germline CDR1 and CDR2 sequences are WSHSY and SAAADI. The CDR3 is CASSEWEDTEAFF. DNA of the CDR3: TGCGCCAGCAGTGAGTGGGAGGACACTGAAGCTTTCTTT.

This clone has only one observation. This sequence joins TRBV18 and TRBJ2-7, with D perhaps matching TRBD1 or TRBD2 (5 bases each). CDR1 and CDR2 from the germline V gene are KGHSH and LQKENI. Trimming removed 4 bases from V and 2 bases from J, with 27 bases in between. The CDR3 sequence is 19 residues long. Here the CDR3 reads CASSRKPSSGAPHAYEQYF. As DNA, the CDR3 is TGTGCCAGCTCACGAAAACCATCCTCCGGGGCCCCGCACGCCTACGAGCAGTACTTC.

This clone was detected a few times. This chain links TRBV19 with TRBJ2-1; TRBD2 agrees at 12 bases. Germline CDR1 and CDR2: LNHDA and SQIVND (reference sequence). Unmatched junction bases numbered 5, after V lost 5 bases and J lost 6 bases. The CDR3 contains 15 residues. The chain's CDR3 is CASSELAGGGNEQFF. DNA of the CDR3: TGTGCCAGTAGTGAACTAGCGGGGGGAGGCAATGAGCAGTTCTTC.

Judged by abundance, this clone is large. The chain couples TRBV6-8 to TRBJ2-2; D tentatively reads TRBD1 or TRBD2 (5 bases each). CDR3 length: 14 amino acids. Germline V gene data show CDR1 as MNHGY and CDR2 as SAAAGT. V lost 2 bases and J 5 bases, leaving 9 bases between the germline ends. The CDR3 region is CASSYVGETGELFF. In DNA form, the CDR3 reads TGTGCCAGCAGTTACGTGGGGGAGACCGGGGAGCTGTTTTTT.

This clone is a singleton in its sample. The chain carries TRBV15 and TRBJ1-5; no clear D gene. This CDR3 is 18 amino acids long. The V end was cut by 0 bases, the J end by 5 bases, with 20 bases between. Germline CDR1 LNHNV, CDR2 YYDKDF (reference sequence). The CDR3 protein is CATSRDPRQTGVDQPQHF. CDR3 bases: TGTGCCACCAGCAGAGACCCTAGACAAACTGGGGTTGATCAGCCCCAGCATTTT.

The chain is built from TRBV29-1 and TRBJ2-7; no firm D call. The CDR3 spans 12 residues. V lost 2 bases and J lost 3, with 8 bases in between. Germline-derived CDR1 and CDR2 are SQVTM and ANQGSEA. CDR3 loop: CSVENQDYEQYF. The CDR3 coding sequence is TGCAGCGTTGAAAACCAAGACTACGAGCAGTACTTC.

This clone was detected only once. The rearrangement joins TRBV28 to TRBJ1-6; a possible D gene is TRBD1 (5 bases). The CDR3 runs 16 residues. Trimming removed 6 bases at V and 7 bases at J, with 19 bases between. Germline V CDR1 and CDR2: MDHEN, SYDVKM. The CDR3 sequence: CASRGRDGTKNSPLHF. The CDR3 DNA reads TGTGCCAGCAGGGGAAGGGACGGAACAAAGAATTCACCCCTCCACTTT.

This clone is large in the sample. The chain combines TRBV6-8 with TRBJ2-7, with D hard to call. V lost 5 bases and J lost 4, with 18 bases in between. This CDR3 has 15 amino acids. Germline loops: CDR1 MNHGY, CDR2 SAAAGT. CDR3 DNA sequence: TGTGCCAGCAGTCCCTCCGAGAGGATGAGGTACGAGCAGTACTTC. Its protein product is CASSPSERMRYEQYF.

The chain couples TRBV2 to TRBJ2-2; D possibly corresponds to TRBD1 (6 bases). The CDR3 length is 15 residues. Trimming cost V 1 base and J 6 bases, with 12 bases left between them. In germline, CDR1 is SNHLY, CDR2 FYNNEI. The CDR3 region is CASSEGDTLPGELFF. The CDR3 DNA follows: TGTGCCAGCAGTGAAGGGGACACCTTGCCCGGGGAGCTGTTTTTT. Using reference TRBV2 and TRBJ2-2 for the parts outside the CDR3, the full variable domain is EPEVTQTPSHQVTQMGQEVILRCVPISNHLYFYWYRQILGQKVEFLVSFYNNEISEKSEIFDDQFSVERPDGSNFTLKIRSTKLEDSAMYFCASSEGDTLPGELFFGEGSRLTVL.

The V gene is TRBV18, the J gene TRBJ1-1; D may be TRBD1 (6 bases). The V gene's germline CDR1 is KGHSH and CDR2 LQKENI. V was cut by 3 bases and J by 8 bases, with 13 bases left in between. The CDR3 contains 13 residues. CDR3 sequence reads: CASSPGIQGEAFF. The DNA of the CDR3 is TGTGCCAGCTCACCGGGAATCCAGGGGGAAGCTTTCTTT.

The V and J genes are TRBV19 and TRBJ1-4; 9 bases match TRBD1. V trimming: 4 bases; J trimming: 10 bases; junction bases outside the gene matches: 13. This CDR3 spans 16 amino acids. Germline V CDR1 and CDR2: LNHDA, SQIVND (reference sequence). This CDR3 is CASSKGPGTGLPKLFF. The CDR3 bases are TGTGCCAGTAGTAAAGGCCCCGGGACAGGGCTACCAAAACTGTTTTTT.

This sequence joins TRBV9 and TRBJ1-1; no clear D. Germline-derived CDR1 and CDR2 are SGDLS and YYNGEE. There are 14 residues in the CDR3. With 0 bases removed from V and 7 bases from J, the gap between germline ends came to 13 bases. The CDR3 region has the DNA TGTGCCAGCAGCGTAGACCCCAGGTTTGGTGAAGCTTTCTTT. Its translation is CASSVDPRFGEAFF.

The CDR3 DNA is TGTGCCAGCAGCTTAGGGGCCAGGGGAAGGGAGACCCAGTACTTC. Its translation is CASSLGARGRETQYF. V is TRBV7-6 and J is TRBJ2-5, with D perhaps matching TRBD1 (6 bases). This CDR3 contains 15 residues. V was shortened by 1 base and J by 5 bases, with 14 bases between the two germline ends. Per the germline V gene, CDR1 is SGHVS and CDR2 is FNYEAQ.

The chain combines TRBV30 with TRBJ1-4; D is unclear. The germline CDR1 and CDR2 sequences are GTSNPN and SVGIG (reference sequence). V lost 5 bases and J lost 3, with 22 bases in between. CDR3 size: 17 residues. CDR3 in DNA: TGTGCCTGGCTACCTGGAATACTGGGTCCATCTAATGAAAAACTGTTTTTT. Amino acids: CAWLPGILGPSNEKLFF.

The rearrangement links TRBV12-5 to TRBJ2-7; no reliable D call. The CDR3 sequence is 12 residues long. The germline V and J ends were trimmed by 2 bases and 3 bases, with 5 bases remaining between them. Germline lookup yields CDR1 LGHNT and CDR2 FRNRAP. The DNA for the CDR3 is TGTGCTAGTGGTTTGTGGGGCTACGAGCAGTACTTC. This translates into CASGLWGYEQYF.